Shown below are 14 T cell receptor beta chains from a single sample sequenced in a study of blood T cell repertoires in COVID-19. Method: immunoSEQ multiplex PCR; TCRdb's copy keeps in-frame clones and lacks some. The table lists hundreds of thousands of clones, 75% to 90% of them singletons, with more than 0.95% in the top ten. Sequencing was performed on PBMCs or T cells enriched from blood (not recorded which). The receptors derive from a young man who had recovered from COVID-19.

The rearrangement uses TRBV6-5 and TRBJ2-1, with 8 nucleotides matching TRBD2. Germline CDR1 is MNHEY and CDR2 is SVGAGI. The CDR3 totals 15 residues. Unmatched junction bases numbered 6, after V lost 2 bases and J lost 6 bases. The CDR3 here is CASSYRAGVGNEQFF. The CDR3 DNA sequence: TGTGCCAGCAGTTACCGAGCGGGAGTGGGCAATGAGCAGTTCTTC.

Here the CDR3 DNA reads TGCGCCAGCAGCCCAGCTAGCGGGAGGGCCGCAACAGATACGCAGTATTTT. This encodes CASSPASGRAATDTQYF. The chain employs TRBV4-1 and TRBJ2-3; the match to TRBD2 covers 12 bases. Germline V gives CDR1 MGHRA, CDR2 YSYEKL. The CDR3 contains 17 residues. J was trimmed by 3 bases and V by 4 bases; bases with no gene match: 8.

The chain carries TRBV19 and TRBJ1-5; 7 bases agree with TRBD1. V lost 4 bases to trimming and J lost 4 bases; unmatched junction nucleotides: 13. The CDR3 loop spans 17 amino acids. Germline V gene data show CDR1 as LNHDA and CDR2 as SQIVND (reference sequence). The CDR3: CASSTTPGTEINQPQHF. Written as DNA, the CDR3 is TGTGCCAGTAGTACTACACCCGGGACAGAGATAAATCAGCCCCAGCATTTT.

J is TRBJ2-1 and V is TRBV20-1; 10 bases are a match to TRBD2. The germline gives CDR1 DFQATT, CDR2 SNEGSKA (reference sequence). The CDR3 sequence is 14 residues long. Trimming cost V 3 bases and J 3 bases; bases outside gene matches: 2. This chain's CDR3 is CSASGTSDYNEQFF. The DNA for the CDR3 is TGCAGTGCTAGTGGGACTAGCGACTACAATGAGCAGTTCTTC.

V and J are TRBV5-1 and TRBJ2-7, with D perhaps matching TRBD1 (6 bases). The CDR3 sequence is 14 residues long. The V gene's germline CDR1 is SGHRS and CDR2 YFSETQ. The V and J ends lost 2 bases and 1 base respectively, with 10 bases between them. The CDR3 DNA is TGCGCCAGCAGCTTCTTGACAGGATCCTACGAGCAGTACTTC. As protein: CASSFLTGSYEQYF. Using reference TRBV5-1 and TRBJ2-7 for the parts outside the CDR3, the full variable domain is KAGVTQTPRYLIKTRGQQVTLSCSPISGHRSVSWYQQTPGQGLQFLFEYFSETQRNKGNFPGRFSGRQFSNSRSEMNVSTLELGDSALYLCASSFLTGSYEQYFGPGTRLTVT.

The table lists this clone with a count of one. This chain connects TRBV18 to TRBJ1-2; 7 positions agree with TRBD1. The CDR3 is 14 amino acids. V shed 6 bases, J shed 4 bases, and the junction held 8 bases outside the gene matches. CDR1 is KGHSH and CDR2 is LQKENI in the germline V gene. CDR3 nucleotide sequence: TGTGCCAGCTCGCCCGAGACAGGGCCCTATGGCTACACCTTC. It translates to CASSPETGPYGYTF.

This chain connects TRBV2 to TRBJ1-1, with D perhaps matching TRBD1 (6 bases). The CDR3 covers 14 residues. Trimming left V 8 bases short and J 8 bases short, with 21 bases between. Germline CDR1 reads SNHLY; CDR2 reads FYNNEI. This CDR3 reads CASRGILQGTEAFF. The DNA for the CDR3 is TGTGCCAGCCGGGGAATCCTTCAGGGGACCGAAGCTTTCTTT.

This chain uses TRBV10-3 with TRBJ1-3; 8 bases are shared with TRBD1. V was pared by 10 bases and J by 4 bases, with 9 bases of the junction left unmatched. The length of the CDR3 is 14 residues. The V gene's germline CDR1 is ENHRY and CDR2 SYGVKD. The CDR3: CATTRQGSGNTIYF. For the CDR3, the DNA is TGTGCCACCACGAGACAGGGGTCCGGAAACACCATATATTTT.

V is TRBV28 and J is TRBJ1-5, with D maybe TRBD1 (6 bases). V shed 5 bases and J shed 2 bases, with 10 bases lying between them. The CDR3 length is 14 residues. Germline V gene sequence: CDR1 MDHEN, CDR2 SYDVKM. The DNA of the CDR3 is TGTGCCAGCAGTCTCCCAGGGGGCAATCAGCCCCAGCATTTT. Residues: CASSLPGGNQPQHF.

The rearrangement links TRBV28 to TRBJ2-1; a weak D match, TRBD2 (6 bases). The CDR3 runs 15 residues. Germline CDR1 reads MDHEN; CDR2 reads SYDVKM. V gave up 4 bases and J gave up 4 bases, with 14 bases separating them. The CDR3 nucleotides read TGTGCCAGCAGTTATCCGGGACTCTCATACAATGAGCAGTTCTTC. It yields the protein CASSYPGLSYNEQFF.

With regard to this clone: This sample includes further DNA sequences coding for the same CDR3. The gene calls are TRBV2 and TRBJ1-5, with D tentatively TRBD1 (6 bases). This CDR3 contains 14 residues. The ends were cut back, 3 bases at V and 0 bases at J, with 6 bases in the middle. Germline lookup yields CDR1 SNHLY and CDR2 FYNNEI. This CDR3 is CASSDRGSNQPQHF. DNA for the CDR3: TGTGCCAGCAGTGACAGGGGTAGCAATCAGCCCCAGCATTTT. The full variable domain, rest sourced from reference TRBV2 and TRBJ1-5, is EPEVTQTPSHQVTQMGQEVILRCVPISNHLYFYWYRQILGQKVEFLVSFYNNEISEKSEIFDDQFSVERPDGSNFTLKIRSTKLEDSAMYFCASSDRGSNQPQHFGDGTRLSIL.

The V gene is TRBV10-2, the J gene TRBJ1-3, with D possibly TRBD1 on 5 matching bases. Germline assignment: CDR1 WSHSY and CDR2 SAAADI. The V end lost 9 bases, the J end lost 11 bases, and 14 bases lay between the germline ends. This CDR3 is built from 11 residues. The CDR3 here is CASSAGRSIYF. The CDR3 DNA follows: TGCGCCAGTTCGGCAGGGCGGTCCATATATTTT.

The V gene is TRBV15, the J gene TRBJ2-1, with TRBD2 identical over 9 bases. The V and J ends lost 2 bases and 4 bases, in that order; junction bases with no gene match: 9. The CDR3 runs 17 residues. Germline loops: CDR1 LNHNV, CDR2 YYDKDF (reference sequence). The CDR3 loop reads CATSRPVSGSHYNEQFF. CDR3 sequence (DNA): TGTGCCACCAGCAGACCCGTTAGCGGGAGCCATTACAATGAGCAGTTCTTC.

CDR3 sequence reads: CASSRREGSLEQYF. CDR3 nucleotide sequence: TGTGCCAGTAGTCGGCGGGAGGGGAGCCTCGAGCAGTACTTC. V gene TRBV19 combines with J gene TRBJ2-7, with TRBD2 identical over 9 bases. The CDR3 contains 14 residues. After removal of 5 bases from V and 6 bases from J, the junction contained 8 bases not matched to a gene. Germline V gene sequence: CDR1 LNHDA, CDR2 SQIVND (reference sequence).